This T cell receptor beta chain was found in a study of PD-1 blockade in classical Hodgkin lymphoma. Overall study findings and caveats: Those patients who began receiving nivolumab less than 1 year after ASCT had lower diversity, and they were excluded.

In its sample, this clone was seen once. Its antigen is not identified. Only in-frame clones appear in the TCRdb table, and some are missing; sequencing was by immunoSEQ multiplex PCR. In the table there are 30,000 or so clones, 80% to 90% of which are singletons. Noted time point: cycle 4 day 1 (C4D1), after 5 to 7 weeks of nivolumab. In every patient, relapse followed autologous stem cell transplantation, while exposure to brentuximab vedotin differed. Purification of CD4+ T cells from thawed PBMCs was performed via magnetic negative selection. The source material was CD4+ T cells from blood, sampled before the fourth cycle of nivolumab. The TCR sequence derives from a human donor with classical Hodgkin lymphoma.

Written as DNA, the CDR3 is TGTGCCAGCGCCGTCGAGGGAAGCTCTGGAAACACCATATATTTT. It yields the protein CASAVEGSSGNTIYF. V gene TRBV7-9 combines with J gene TRBJ1-3; no definite D call. Germline assignment: CDR1 SEHNR and CDR2 FQNEAQ (reference sequence). Between the trimmed V and J ends, which lost 8 bases and 0 bases, there was a span of 14 bases. This CDR3 has 15 amino acids. Variable domain in full (rest from reference TRBV7-9 and TRBJ1-3): DTGVSQNPRHKITKRGQNVTFRCDPISEHNRLYWYRQTLGQGPEFLTYFQNEAQLEKSRLLSDRFSAERPKGSFSTLEIQRTEQGDSAMYLCASAVEGSSGNTIYFGEGSWLTVV.